Presented here are 9 T cell receptor beta chains from one specimen sequenced in a study of blood T cell repertoires in COVID-19. The table came from immunoSEQ multiplex PCR; TCRdb's copy has only in-frame clones and leaves some out. This table has 150,000 or so clones, over 80% appearing once. The specimen sequenced was peripheral blood. The receptors here all came from a man between 25 and 39 years old with COVID-19, enrolled during active disease.

The V call is TRBV5-6, the J call TRBJ1-1; no clear D. CDR1 and CDR2 (germline): SGHDT, YYEEEE. The CDR3 sequence is 13 residues long. Trimming removed 2 bases at V and 7 bases at J, with 12 bases between. The CDR3 loop reads CASSFGGGGEAFF. CDR3 nucleotide sequence: TGTGCCAGCAGCTTTGGAGGAGGCGGTGAAGCTTTCTTT.

V and J are TRBV7-8 and TRBJ2-7, with 11 bases identical to TRBD1. V lost 4 bases, J lost 4 bases, and 12 bases stayed unmatched. The CDR3 has 17 amino acids. Germline-derived CDR1 and CDR2 are SGHVS and FQNEAQ. The CDR3 bases are TGTGCCAGCAGCTCCCGCCCCGGGACAGGGGGTCGTTACGAGCAGTACTTC. Translated: CASSSRPGTGGRYEQYF.

The chain has TRBV7-2 and TRBJ1-2; 11 bases agree with TRBD1. The V and J ends lost 5 bases and 7 bases, in that order; junction bases with no gene match: 21. The CDR3 is 19 residues long. CDR1 is SGHTA, CDR2 FQGNSA, per germline. CDR3: CASSPVSGQGATRPLGYTF. For the CDR3, the DNA is TGTGCCAGCAGCCCCGTCTCCGGACAGGGGGCTACCCGCCCCCTTGGCTACACCTTC.

The chain is built from TRBV5-1 and TRBJ2-7, with TRBD1 matching 8 bases. The CDR3 runs 15 residues. Germline V gives CDR1 SGHRS, CDR2 YFSETQ. With V trimmed by 4 bases and J by 3 bases, 9 bases remained unmatched. The CDR3: CASSHGQGYFYEQYF. The CDR3 region has the DNA TGCGCCAGCAGCCACGGACAGGGATATTTCTACGAGCAGTACTTC.

The V and J genes are TRBV5-1 and TRBJ1-3; D ambiguous. The CDR3 is 16 amino acids. V lost 1 base and J lost 1, with 12 bases in between. Germline V gives CDR1 SGHRS, CDR2 YFSETQ. CDR3 nucleotide sequence: TGCGCCAGCAGCTTGCGGGGAGCGGAATCTGGAAACACCATATATTTT. It is translated as CASSLRGAESGNTIYF. Using reference TRBV5-1 and TRBJ1-3 for the parts outside the CDR3, the full variable domain is KAGVTQTPRYLIKTRGQQVTLSCSPISGHRSVSWYQQTPGQGLQFLFEYFSETQRNKGNFPGRFSGRQFSNSRSEMNVSTLELGDSALYLCASSLRGAESGNTIYFGEGSWLTVV.

V is TRBV9 and J is TRBJ2-2, with 9 bases aligning to TRBD1. Trimming at V came to 4 bases and at J to 1 base, leaving 5 bases not matched to a gene. CDR3 length equals 16 residues. The germline V gene has CDR1 SGDLS and CDR2 YYNGEE. The CDR3 reads CASSKGQGRNTGELFF. The CDR3 DNA follows: TGTGCCAGCAGCAAAGGACAGGGGCGGAACACCGGGGAGCTGTTTTTT.

The chain links TRBV11-2 to TRBJ2-7; D may be TRBD1 (7 bases). The CDR3 length is 16 residues. Germline CDR1 and CDR2: SGHAT and FQNNGV. Trimming stripped 5 bases from V and 3 bases from J, with 20 bases between. CDR3 coding DNA: TGTGCCAGCAGCCTCCGGGCCGGAGGGGGCCTCTACGAGCAGTACTTC. Translating gives CASSLRAGGGLYEQYF.

The CDR3 is CASSPLTGAGELFF. CDR3 in DNA: TGTGCCAGCAGCCCCCTGACAGGGGCCGGGGAGCTGTTTTTT. The chain recombines TRBV11-1 with TRBJ2-2, with 8 bases identical to TRBD1. The CDR3 is 14 amino acids. The germline V gene encodes CDR1 SGHAT and CDR2 FQDESV (reference sequence). The J segment lost 6 bases and the V segment lost 5 bases, leaving 5 bases of the junction unmatched.

The chain joins TRBV28 to TRBJ2-1; D is possibly TRBD1 (6 bases). V was clipped by 6 bases and J by 6 bases, with 15 bases between them. CDR1 is MDHEN, CDR2 SYDVKM, per germline. This CDR3 has 14 amino acids. CDR3 protein: CASRNRATFNEQFF. CDR3 nucleotides: TGTGCCAGCAGGAACAGGGCAACATTCAATGAGCAGTTCTTC.